This TCR beta chain was recovered during a study of blood T cell repertoires in COVID-19. Across the study: Nucleic acid was either cDNA or gDNA, and it came from T cells, B-cell-depleted T cells, or PBMCs.

Under the authors' procedure: For nucleated cells, counts were estimated from reference gene primer amplification. Using immunoSEQ multiplex PCR, the repertoire was profiled, and TCRdb retains in-frame clones only, with some absent. The D gene and trimming were derived from the DNA, and the V and J assignments and clone size from that table. The sample consists of a few hundred thousand clones, roughly nine tenths of them appearing once. The CDR3 loop spans 15 amino acids. CDR1 and CDR2 from the germline V gene are SGHTS and YDEGEE. J lost 5 bases, V lost 2 bases, and 8 bases had no gene match. This chain links TRBV5-8 with TRBJ2-5, with 8 bases matching TRBD1. Specimen: peripheral blood. This clonotype was obtained from a young man with active or convalescent COVID-19. The CDR3 here is CASSFSGQDGETQYF. CDR3 coding DNA: TGTGCCAGCAGCTTTTCGGGACAGGATGGGGAGACCCAGTACTTC.